Below, 10 T cell receptor beta chains from the same sample are listed, as sequenced in a study of blood T cell repertoires in COVID-19. The table came from immunoSEQ multiplex PCR; TCRdb's copy has only in-frame clones and leaves some out. The data show 300,000 or so clones, around 88% seen once. Material: peripheral blood. These TCRs come from a woman aged 25 to 39 who had recovered from COVID-19.

The V call is TRBV11-2, the J call TRBJ2-5; 9 bases are shared with TRBD2. Germline V lookup: CDR1 SGHAT, CDR2 FQNNGV. The CDR3 extends over 16 amino acids. Trimming took 4 bases from V and 2 from J; bases not matched to a gene: 8. DNA of the CDR3: TGTGCCAGCAGCTCGTCAGGGGCGGGGGGGCAAGAGACCCAGTACTTC. Amino acids: CASSSSGAGGQETQYF.

The V call is TRBV5-1, the J call TRBJ2-1; 8 nucleotides align to TRBD2. V gave up 4 bases and J gave up 9 bases; unmatched junction bases: 12. This CDR3 has 15 residues. In germline, CDR1 is SGHRS, CDR2 YFSETQ. The CDR3 nucleotides read TGCGCCAGCAGCACCACTGTGGAGGCGGGGGGTGAGCAGTTCTTC. Protein sequence: CASSTTVEAGGEQFF. Complete variable domain (other parts from reference TRBV5-1 and TRBJ2-1): KAGVTQTPRYLIKTRGQQVTLSCSPISGHRSVSWYQQTPGQGLQFLFEYFSETQRNKGNFPGRFSGRQFSNSRSEMNVSTLELGDSALYLCASSTTVEAGGEQFFGPGTRLTVL.

This chain connects TRBV7-9 to TRBJ1-1; D remains unclear. Germline loops: CDR1 SEHNR, CDR2 FQNEAQ (reference sequence). Trimming removed 7 bases at V and 1 base at J, with 13 bases between. The CDR3 is 14 residues long. The CDR3 DNA reads as TGTGCCAGCAAAATTTACCAGGAGAACACTGAAGCTTTCTTT. Amino acid sequence: CASKIYQENTEAFF.

Note on this clone: This sample also contains other DNA sequences that code for the same CDR3. This chain connects TRBV3-1 (or the pseudogene TRBV3-2) to TRBJ1-4; no firm D call. Germline CDR1 and CDR2: LGHDT and YNNKEL (reference sequence). Trimming pared 3 bases from V and 5 bases from J, leaving 4 bases between. This CDR3 comprises 12 residues. CDR3 DNA: TGTGCCAGCAGCCATCTCAATGAAAAACTGTTTTTT. Translation: CASSHLNEKLFF.

This chain connects TRBV4-1 to TRBJ2-7; 9 bases line up with TRBD2. The CDR3 loop spans 14 amino acids. V gave up 1 base and J gave up 4 bases; unmatched junction bases: 2. From germline, CDR1 is MGHRA and CDR2 YSYEKL. CDR3 DNA: TGCGCCAGCAGCCAAGGACTAGCGGAATACGAGCAGTACTTC. As protein: CASSQGLAEYEQYF.

This clone was detected a few times. The chain is built from TRBV2 and TRBJ1-1, with 11 positions matching TRBD1. The V segment lost 3 bases and the J segment 4 bases; nucleotides outside the gene matches: 10. The germline V gene has CDR1 SNHLY and CDR2 FYNNEI. This CDR3 spans 17 amino acids. The CDR3 region is CASSDSLLGQGGTEAFF. CDR3 nucleotides: TGTGCCAGCAGTGACAGCTTGTTGGGACAGGGGGGCACTGAAGCTTTCTTT.

The chain combines TRBV2 with TRBJ2-7; D uncertain. The CDR3 loop spans 11 amino acids. Between the trimmed V and J ends, which lost 6 bases and 2 bases, there was a span of 5 bases. From germline, CDR1 is SNHLY and CDR2 FYNNEI. Here the CDR3 DNA reads TGTGCCAGCAGGGCAACCTACGAGCAGTACTTC. It yields the protein CASRATYEQYF. The full variable domain, in which reference TRBV2 and TRBJ2-7 provide the parts outside the CDR3, is EPEVTQTPSHQVTQMGQEVILRCVPISNHLYFYWYRQILGQKVEFLVSFYNNEISEKSEIFDDQFSVERPDGSNFTLKIRSTKLEDSAMYFCASRATYEQYFGPGTRLTVT.

V gene TRBV30 combines with J gene TRBJ1-3; TRBD1 aligns across 8 bases. The CDR3 runs 15 residues. CDR1 is GTSNPN and CDR2 is SVGIG in the germline V gene (reference sequence). The trim removed 2 bases at V and 1 base at J, leaving 4 bases unmatched. CDR3 loop: CAWSRTGSSGNTIYF. The CDR3 DNA sequence: TGTGCCTGGAGTCGGACAGGGTCTTCTGGAAACACCATATATTTT.

The chain is built from TRBV15 and TRBJ2-5; 7 bases align to TRBD1. This CDR3 contains 15 residues. V lost 0 bases and J lost 5; bases outside the gene matches: 6. Germline CDR1 LNHNV, CDR2 YYDKDF (reference sequence). The CDR3 DNA reads TGTGCCACCAGCAGAGACCGGGACAGCTTGGAGACCCAGTACTTC. Its translation is CATSRDRDSLETQYF.

A word on this clone: Lacking the conserved final phenylalanine or tryptophan, this CDR3 likely reflects a read error. The limits of the CDR3 on the DNA are not certain, so only TCRdb's listed CDR3 is given. The CDR3 spells CASSIRQAG. The chain is built from TRBV21-1 and TRBJ1-1; the table's D call, TRBD1, was not checked against the DNA. TRBV21-1 has pseudogene status. With termini counted, the CDR3 has 9 amino acids.